Sequencing of this T cell receptor (beta chain) was carried out in a study of blood T cell repertoires in COVID-19. Study background: PBMCs, B-cell-depleted T cells, or T cells provided the cDNA or gDNA that made up the material.

Those enrolled, adults aged roughly 18 to 95 years, came from roughly 22 US areas. Assignments of participants to cohorts depended upon their own reported clinical history. TCRdb's copy holds only in-frame clones and misses some; the assay was immunoSEQ multiplex PCR. The table shows a few hundred thousand clones, with 85% occurring only once. Sequencing input: PBMCs or T cells enriched from blood (not recorded which). The sequence derives from a woman between 45 and 60 years old who had recovered from COVID-19.

The chain's CDR3 is CSVEGLAGERASTDTQYF. CDR3 sequence (DNA): TGCAGCGTTGAAGGACTAGCGGGAGAGCGTGCTAGCACAGATACGCAGTATTTT. The chain recombines TRBV29-1 with TRBJ2-3; the match to TRBD2 covers 12 bases. V was pared by 1 base and J by 0 bases, with 8 bases of the junction left unmatched. CDR3 length: 18 amino acids. Germline CDR1 and CDR2: SQVTM and ANQGSEA.